The 31 T cell receptor beta chains in this list originate from one sample, sequenced in a study of shared clonotypes between healthy human individuals. CD45RO-negative, CCR7-selected cells formed the naive CD8 fraction, which excluded terminally differentiated effector memory CD45RA+ cells. Profiling relied on immunoSEQ multiplex PCR, and the TCRdb table lists in-frame clones only, not all of them. The sample has about 650,000 clones, roughly 96% seen once. The sequencing sample was made of naive CD8+ T cells sorted from blood. These receptors all stem from a woman in her twenties or thirties in good health.

The chain is built from TRBV5-4 and TRBJ2-3, with a possible D match to TRBD2 (6 bases). This CDR3 region has 15 residues. Trimming left V 3 bases short and J 0 bases short, with 11 bases between. Germline CDR1 and CDR2: SGHNT and YYREEE (reference sequence). For the CDR3, the DNA is TGTGCCAGCAGCTGGTGGGGGAGGAGCACAGATACGCAGTATTTT. It specifies CASSWWGRSTDTQYF.

The chain has TRBV28 and TRBJ1-1; D gene ambiguous. Germline V gene lookup returns CDR1 MDHEN and CDR2 SYDVKM. Trimming cost V 4 bases and J 1 base, with 10 bases left between them. CDR3 length: 14 residues. The CDR3, as DNA: TGTGCCAGCAGTTCACGGGGTTCGAACACTGAAGCTTTCTTT. Translation gives CASSSRGSNTEAFF.

The CDR3 nucleotides read TGTGCCAGTAGTCAATGGGACACTGAAGCTTTCTTT. It translates to CASSQWDTEAFF. The rearrangement links TRBV19 to TRBJ1-1; no reliable D call. This CDR3 is 12 amino acids long. Trimming took 5 bases from V and 3 from J, leaving 7 bases between them. Germline-derived CDR1 and CDR2 are LNHDA and SQIVND (reference sequence). Full variable domain (missing parts from reference TRBV19 and TRBJ1-1): DGGITQSPKYLFRKEGQNVTLSCEQNLNHDAMYWYRQDPGQGLRLIYYSQIVNDFQKGDIAEGYSVSREKKESFPLTVTSAQKNPTAFYLCASSQWDTEAFFGQGTRLTVV.

This sequence joins TRBV10-2 and TRBJ1-5; D is ambiguous. The CDR3 contains 14 residues. The germline V gene has CDR1 WSHSY and CDR2 SAAADI. V gave up 6 bases and J gave up 2 bases, with 11 bases separating them. As DNA, the CDR3 is TGCGCCAGCAGAGTGGAGGCGGGCAATCAGCCCCAGCATTTT. This sequence encodes CASRVEAGNQPQHF.

The chain links TRBV9 to TRBJ2-7; tentative D call: TRBD1 (6 bases). CDR1 and CDR2 from the germline V gene are SGDLS and YYNGEE. The CDR3 extends over 15 amino acids. V dropped 4 bases and J dropped 2 bases, with 16 bases sitting between them. The CDR3 loop reads CASSLDQGLAYEQYF. In DNA form, the CDR3 reads TGTGCCAGCAGCCTAGACCAGGGGTTGGCCTACGAGCAGTACTTC.

The V call is TRBV27, the J call TRBJ1-2; D may be TRBD1 (5 bases). The CDR3 has 13 residues. The V end was cut by 3 bases, the J end by 7 bases, with 12 bases between. From germline, CDR1 is MNHEY and CDR2 SMNVEV (reference sequence). This CDR3 is CASSLAGLIGYTF. As DNA, the CDR3 is TGTGCCAGCAGTTTGGCAGGGCTTATTGGCTACACCTTC.

J is TRBJ2-1 and V is TRBV10-2; the D gene is possibly TRBD2 (6 bases). The germline V and J ends were trimmed by 7 bases and 3 bases, with 10 bases remaining between them. This CDR3 spans 13 amino acids. Germline assignment: CDR1 WSHSY and CDR2 SAAADI. CDR3 residues: CASTSVNYNEQFF. CDR3 DNA sequence: TGCGCCAGCACTAGCGTGAACTACAATGAGCAGTTCTTC.

This chain links TRBV6-1 with TRBJ2-7; D gene ambiguous. With 3 bases removed from V and 4 bases from J, the gap between germline ends came to 16 bases. Germline-derived CDR1 and CDR2 are MNHNS and SASEGT. This CDR3 comprises 15 residues. CDR3 sequence: CASSDSPGLTYEQYF. Here the CDR3 DNA reads TGTGCCAGCAGTGATTCCCCGGGCCTTACTTACGAGCAGTACTTC.

The sample holds one count of this clone. The genes are TRBV11-2 and TRBJ2-7, with a tentative D call TRBD2 (6 bases). Trimming removed 5 bases from V and 6 bases from J, with 17 bases in between. The germline V gene encodes CDR1 SGHAT and CDR2 FQNNGV. This CDR3 has 14 residues. The DNA for the CDR3 is TGTGCCAGCAGCGGGGAGGCCGCAGCCGGCGAGCAGTACTTC. This translates into CASSGEAAAGEQYF.

The V call is TRBV30, the J call TRBJ2-3; D unresolved. In germline, CDR1 is GTSNPN, CDR2 SVGIG (reference sequence). CDR3 length: 13 residues. V shed 5 bases and J shed 2 bases, with 11 bases lying between them. CDR3 sequence (DNA): TGTGCCTGGGGTCAAGAAGACACAGATACGCAGTATTTT. Translated, it gives CAWGQEDTDTQYF.

The table lists this clone with a count of one. In the same sample, other DNA sequences code for this CDR3. The chain carries TRBV10-1 and TRBJ2-2; 7 nucleotides match TRBD2. Germline-derived CDR1 and CDR2 are WNHNN and SYGVQD (reference sequence). This CDR3 has 14 amino acids. J lost 4 bases, V lost 2 bases, and 1 base had no gene match. CDR3 sequence (DNA): TGCGCCAGCAGTGAGACGGGAGGCACCGGGGAGCTGTTTTTT. Its translation is CASSETGGTGELFF.

The chain is built from TRBV28 and TRBJ1-2; no reliable D call. This CDR3 has 13 residues. Germline CDR1 MDHEN, CDR2 SYDVKM. Between the trimmed V and J ends, which lost 6 bases and 7 bases, there was a span of 15 bases. The CDR3, as DNA: TGTGCCAGCAGCCACCTTCGTTCTGGTGGCTACACCTTC. Translation gives CASSHLRSGGYTF.

The V gene is TRBV2, the J gene TRBJ2-1; D unclear. The CDR3 length is 11 residues. Between the trimmed V and J ends, which lost 8 bases and 9 bases, there was a span of 11 bases. Germline CDR1 reads SNHLY; CDR2 reads FYNNEI. The DNA of the CDR3 is TGTGCCAGCCCTGTAGGTAGTGAGCAGTTCTTC. It translates to CASPVGSEQFF.

J is TRBJ2-3 and V is TRBV6-6; the match to TRBD2 covers 8 bases. CDR1 and CDR2 (germline): MNHNY, SVGAGI (reference sequence). J gave up 1 base and V 6 bases, and 6 bases lay outside the gene matches. This CDR3 region has 15 residues. The CDR3 DNA sequence: TGTGCCAGCAGGTCTAGCGGGCACCGCACAGATACGCAGTATTTT. Its protein is CASRSSGHRTDTQYF.

The chain has TRBV28 and TRBJ2-1, with 10 positions matching TRBD2. Germline V gene data show CDR1 as MDHEN and CDR2 as SYDVKM. The J segment lost 7 bases and the V segment lost 6 bases, leaving 18 bases of the junction unmatched. The CDR3 has 18 amino acids. The CDR3 protein is CASSLGSGRALVANEQFF. CDR3 bases: TGTGCCAGCAGCCTAGGGAGCGGGAGGGCCCTGGTTGCAAATGAGCAGTTCTTC.

The gene calls are TRBV9 and TRBJ1-1, with no clear D. V gave up 0 bases and J gave up 3 bases, with 12 bases separating them. CDR1 SGDLS and CDR2 YYNGEE come from the germline V gene. The CDR3 runs to 15 residues. The CDR3 spells CASSVVGQDYTEAFF. The CDR3 DNA sequence: TGTGCCAGCAGCGTAGTAGGTCAGGACTACACTGAAGCTTTCTTT.

The chain links TRBV2 to TRBJ1-1, with a weak D call TRBD1 (5 bases). The germline CDR1 and CDR2 sequences are SNHLY and FYNNEI. This CDR3 is built from 12 residues. Trimming stripped 6 bases from V and 7 bases from J, with 12 bases between. The CDR3 DNA sequence: TGTGCCAGCAGGGGGGGAATAGGTGAAGCTTTCTTT. Its translation: CASRGGIGEAFF.

V gene TRBV4-1 combines with J gene TRBJ2-7; the D gene is possibly TRBD2 (6 bases). V dropped 4 bases and J dropped 6 bases, with 16 bases sitting between them. CDR1 and CDR2 (germline): MGHRA, YSYEKL. This CDR3 is built from 14 residues. CDR3 DNA: TGCGCCAGCAGCCCGCTCGCGGGATCTGCCGAGCAGTACTTC. Translating gives CASSPLAGSAEQYF.

This clone was seen once. The genes are TRBV27 and TRBJ2-1, with 10 bases identical to TRBD1. Germline values: CDR1 MNHEY, CDR2 SMNVEV (reference sequence). With 5 bases clipped from V and 10 bases from J, the junction kept 20 bases outside the gene matches. This CDR3 comprises 18 residues. CDR3 sequence (DNA): TGTGCCAGCAGTCCTCATTCCCGGACAGGGGGTATCTTAGGGGAGCAGTTCTTC. This encodes CASSPHSRTGGILGEQFF.

CDR3 in DNA: TGTGCCAGCAGCTTAGAACGTAAGTATGGCTACACCTTC. Encoded protein: CASSLERKYGYTF. The V gene is TRBV7-9, the J gene TRBJ1-2; D uncertain. CDR3 length: 13 residues. Between the trimmed V and J ends, which lost 1 base and 5 bases, there was a span of 8 bases. Germline values: CDR1 SEHNR, CDR2 FQNEAQ (reference sequence).

CDR3 region: CASSHGLVYEQYF. CDR3 bases: TGTGCCAGCAGTCATGGACTAGTTTACGAGCAGTACTTC. V and J are TRBV27 and TRBJ2-7; 7 positions agree with TRBD2. The ends lost 5 bases at V and 4 bases at J; junction bases unmatched: 5. CDR3 size: 13 residues. From germline, CDR1 is MNHEY and CDR2 SMNVEV (reference sequence).

The rearrangement uses TRBV28 and TRBJ2-7, with D possibly matching TRBD1 (5 bases). This CDR3 has 15 residues. Trimming cost V 3 bases and J 0 bases, with 12 bases left between them. The germline V gene encodes CDR1 MDHEN and CDR2 SYDVKM. The CDR3 spells CASSFSRTSSYEQYF. The CDR3 DNA reads as TGTGCCAGCAGTTTTAGCAGGACAAGCTCCTACGAGCAGTACTTC.

The genes are TRBV6-1 and TRBJ1-5; tentative D call: TRBD1 (6 bases). Trimming left V 6 bases short and J 7 bases short, with 13 bases between. Per the germline V gene, CDR1 is MNHNS and CDR2 is SASEGT. The CDR3 runs 13 residues. CDR3 sequence (DNA): TGTGCCAGCAGAGACTTAGACAGGCAGCCCCAGCATTTT. Amino acids: CASRDLDRQPQHF.

This clone was observed a few times. The sample carries other DNA sequences with the same CDR3. The V and J genes are TRBV4-1 and TRBJ2-5; D is unclear. The CDR3 totals 13 residues. Trimming pared 0 bases from V and 3 bases from J, leaving 5 bases between. Germline loops: CDR1 MGHRA, CDR2 YSYEKL. CDR3 sequence reads: CASSQDPEETQYF. CDR3 sequence (DNA): TGCGCCAGCAGCCAAGATCCAGAAGAGACCCAGTACTTC.

This CDR3 reads CASSPVGHFGNEQFF. The CDR3 DNA reads TGTGCCAGCAGCCCAGTGGGGCATTTCGGCAATGAGCAGTTCTTC. The rearrangement uses TRBV9 and TRBJ2-1; possible D gene TRBD1, 5 bases. The length of the CDR3 is 15 residues. With 4 bases removed from V and 6 bases from J, the gap between germline ends came to 17 bases. CDR1 is SGDLS, CDR2 YYNGEE, per germline.

About this clone itself: Within the sample, other DNA sequences also encode this same CDR3. V is TRBV27 and J is TRBJ2-7; 7 bases are a match to TRBD1. The V gene's germline CDR1 is MNHEY and CDR2 SMNVEV (reference sequence). V trimming: 6 bases; J trimming: 4 bases; junction bases outside the gene matches: 6. This CDR3 region has 13 residues. CDR3 loop: CASRPGTAYEQYF. The CDR3, as DNA: TGTGCCAGCAGACCTGGGACAGCTTACGAGCAGTACTTC.

The chain couples TRBV5-6 to TRBJ1-2; TRBD1 matches 8 bases. CDR3 size: 13 residues. The ends lost 2 bases at V and 9 bases at J; junction bases unmatched: 6. Germline V gene data show CDR1 as SGHDT and CDR2 as YYEEEE. CDR3 protein: CASSFGTGRSYTF. The CDR3 DNA reads TGTGCCAGCAGCTTTGGGACAGGCAGGAGCTACACCTTC.

This clone was counted only a few times. The chain is built from TRBV7-9 and TRBJ1-5, with D unresolved. V dropped 3 bases and J dropped 6 bases, with 6 bases sitting between them. The CDR3 runs 12 residues. Looked up from germline, CDR1 is SEHNR and CDR2 is FQNEAQ (reference sequence). CDR3 in DNA: TGTGCCAGCAGCTTGCCTTCTCAGCCCCAGCATTTT. It translates to CASSLPSQPQHF.

The V and J genes are TRBV5-8 and TRBJ2-2; D perhaps matches TRBD2 (5 bases). This CDR3 is built from 17 residues. The ends were cut back, 2 bases at V and 7 bases at J, with 21 bases in the middle. Germline loops: CDR1 SGHTS, CDR2 YDEGEE. CDR3 loop: CASSFLVGRGRIGELFF. The CDR3 DNA sequence: TGTGCCAGCAGCTTCCTGGTCGGTCGGGGAAGGATCGGGGAGCTGTTTTTT.

V and J are TRBV14 and TRBJ2-1, with 10 bases matching TRBD1. The CDR3 runs 14 residues. CDR1 is SGHDN, CDR2 FVKESK, per germline. The trim removed 8 bases at V and 4 bases at J, leaving 5 bases unmatched. The CDR3 DNA reads TGTGCCAGCTCCCGGACAGGGGGTTACAATGAGCAGTTCTTC. Amino acid sequence: CASSRTGGYNEQFF.

The chain carries TRBV2 and TRBJ2-2; tentatively, D is TRBD1 or TRBD2 (5 bases each). V lost 0 bases, J lost 9 bases, and 11 bases lay in between. The germline gives CDR1 SNHLY, CDR2 FYNNEI. The CDR3 runs 14 residues. CDR3 loop: CASSEAGVVRELFF. CDR3 sequence (DNA): TGTGCCAGCAGTGAAGCGGGGGTCGTACGGGAGCTGTTTTTT.